This TCR beta chain is from a study of cytomegalovirus exposure and HLA in healthy donors. Study information: About 77 million unique TCRs from HLA-typed donors made up an early data release. Study-wide results and caveats: It was reported that the classifier diagnosed cytomegalovirus status with high specificity and sensitivity in both the original and validation cohorts. In an earlier analysis, in approximately 630 donors, most V segments appeared productive either ~90% or ~30% of the time.

This CDR3 has 13 amino acids. V was cut by 5 bases and J by 3 bases, with 11 bases left in between. CDR1 is SGHTA and CDR2 is FQGNSA in the germline V gene. 60 Vbeta and 13 Jbeta primers were used in PCR. Profiling relied on immunoSEQ multiplex PCR, and the TCRdb table lists in-frame clones only, not all of them. There are around 120,000 clones in the sample; 65% to 80% occur only once, and about 2.6% lies in the top ten. About this clone: No antigen is known for it.

Sample: PBMCs. The sequence came from a woman aged 40 to 49 in good health and CMV-seropositive. The chain is built from TRBV7-2 and TRBJ2-7; D is perhaps TRBD2 (5 bases). CDR3 nucleotides: TGTGCCAGCAGCGCCACCCGGGACTACGAGCAGTACTTC. Translation: CASSATRDYEQYF.